This T cell receptor beta chain was documented in a study of blood T cell repertoires in COVID-19. Study-wide context: PBMCs, B-cell-depleted T cells, or T cells were the source of the cDNA or gDNA that made up the material.

This CDR3 region has 14 residues. Germline V gene sequence: CDR1 KGHSH, CDR2 LQKENI. Trimming left V 2 bases short and J 6 bases short, with 14 bases between. Assay: immunoSEQ multiplex PCR; the TCRdb copy retains only in-frame clones and omits some. The sample has some 48,000 clones; roughly 90% are singletons. The sequence was obtained from a man in his forties or fifties with active COVID-19. Sequences were obtained from peripheral blood. The chain has TRBV18 and TRBJ2-7, with a possible D match to TRBD2 (6 bases). The CDR3 sequence: CASSPIGGYGEQYF. CDR3 nucleotides: TGTGCCAGCTCACCAATTGGGGGGTATGGCGAGCAGTACTTC.